This TCR beta chain originates from a study of T-cell reconstitution after alpha-beta-depleted transplantation in children (dated by TCRdb to about 2016). Concerning the study at large: Using TCR repertoire profiling, the study followed T-cell immune reconstitution in a quantitative way in children after TCRalphabeta/CD19-depleted allogeneic hematopoietic cell transplantation.

This clonotype was recorded many times. Its antigen is unknown. Qualities for individual bases were not recorded, and no much larger clone is one base off. Measured from the cysteine to the phenylalanine, the CDR3 is 16 residues long. Of all the DNA, just the CDR3 is kept, 48 bases in frame from base 1. The V end loses 3 bases and the J end loses 7 bases, and a stretch of 19 bases separates them. From a lookup of the germline V gene, CDR1 and CDR2 are SGHRS and YFSETQ. Libraries were prepared through PCR. Sequenced on an Illumina HiSeq 2500. Molecular barcoding was employed in the preparation of TCR libraries, with unique molecular identifiers being used to normalize TCRbeta repertoire quantification. TCRdb reprocessing: public reads trimmed at Q25 with fastp, clones called with MiXCR, in-frame beta chains kept. Each CDR3 protein gets just one entry, which takes the most common genes and DNA from the rows behind it. Here the sample has roughly 200,000 distinct CDR3 sequences; less than 15% occur a single time. 13% of the sample is in the top ten clones.

This material consisted of PBMCs from the stem cell graft donor, taken from the stem cell graft. The TCR comes from a human donor who donated a stem cell graft to a child with acute lymphoblastic leukemia. Recombination joined TRBV5-1 with TRBJ1-4; the D gene is not confidently resolved. The nucleotides read TGCGCCAGCAGCTCGCGGGCGCTTCAAGAGGGTGAAAAACTGTTTTTT. It translates as CASSSRALQEGEKLFF.